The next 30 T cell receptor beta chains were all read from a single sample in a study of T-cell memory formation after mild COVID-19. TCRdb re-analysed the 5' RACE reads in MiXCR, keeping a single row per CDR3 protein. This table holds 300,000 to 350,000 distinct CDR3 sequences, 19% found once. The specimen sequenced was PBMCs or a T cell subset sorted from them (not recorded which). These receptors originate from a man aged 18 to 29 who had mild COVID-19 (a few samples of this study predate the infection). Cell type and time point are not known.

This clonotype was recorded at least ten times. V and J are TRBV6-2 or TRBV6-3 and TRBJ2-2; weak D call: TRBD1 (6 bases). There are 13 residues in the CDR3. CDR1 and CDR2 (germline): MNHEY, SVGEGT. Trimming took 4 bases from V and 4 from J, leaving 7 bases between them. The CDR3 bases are TGTGCCAGCAGTTGGACAGTCACCGGGGAGCTGTTTTTT. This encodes CASSWTVTGELFF.

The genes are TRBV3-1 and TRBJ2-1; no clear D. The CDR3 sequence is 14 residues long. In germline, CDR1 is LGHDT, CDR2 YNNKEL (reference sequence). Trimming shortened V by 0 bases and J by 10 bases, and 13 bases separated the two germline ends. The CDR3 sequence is CASSQDTGSREQFF. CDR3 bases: TGTGCCAGCAGCCAAGATACCGGGTCTCGGGAGCAGTTCTTC.

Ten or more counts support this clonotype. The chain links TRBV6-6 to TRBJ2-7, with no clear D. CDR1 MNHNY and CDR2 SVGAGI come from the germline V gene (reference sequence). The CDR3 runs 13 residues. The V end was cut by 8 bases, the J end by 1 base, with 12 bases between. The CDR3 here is CASGRPRSYEQYF. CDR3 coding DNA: TGTGCCAGCGGAAGACCCAGGTCCTACGAGCAGTACTTC.

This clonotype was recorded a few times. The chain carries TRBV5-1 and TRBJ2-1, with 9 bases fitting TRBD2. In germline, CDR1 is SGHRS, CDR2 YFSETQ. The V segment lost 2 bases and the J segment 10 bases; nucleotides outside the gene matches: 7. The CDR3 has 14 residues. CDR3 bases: TGCGCCAGCAGCTTTTCTGCGGGGGGGCTCGAGCAGTTCTTC. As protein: CASSFSAGGLEQFF.

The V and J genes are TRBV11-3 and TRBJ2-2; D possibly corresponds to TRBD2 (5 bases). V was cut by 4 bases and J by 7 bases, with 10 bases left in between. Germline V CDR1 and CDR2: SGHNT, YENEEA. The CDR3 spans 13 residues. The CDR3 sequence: CASSYNGGGELFF. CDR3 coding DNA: TGTGCCAGCAGCTACAACGGAGGCGGGGAGCTGTTTTTT.

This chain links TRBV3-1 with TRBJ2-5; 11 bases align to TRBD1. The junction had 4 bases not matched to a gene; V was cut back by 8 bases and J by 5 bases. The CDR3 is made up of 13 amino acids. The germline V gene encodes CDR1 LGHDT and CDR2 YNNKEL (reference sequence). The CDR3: CASGQGAGETQYF. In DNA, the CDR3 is TGTGCCAGCGGACAGGGGGCGGGGGAGACCCAGTACTTC.

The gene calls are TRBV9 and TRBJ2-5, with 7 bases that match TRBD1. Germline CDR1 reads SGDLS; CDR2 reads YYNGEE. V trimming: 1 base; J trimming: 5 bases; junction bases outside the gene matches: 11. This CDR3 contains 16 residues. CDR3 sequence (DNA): TGTGCCAGCAGCGTAAATCCCCAGGGGGTAATGGAGACCCAGTACTTC. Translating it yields CASSVNPQGVMETQYF.

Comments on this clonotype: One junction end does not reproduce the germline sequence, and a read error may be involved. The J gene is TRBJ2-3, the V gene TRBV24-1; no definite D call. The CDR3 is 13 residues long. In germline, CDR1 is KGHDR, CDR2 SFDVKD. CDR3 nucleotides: TGTGCCTCACAGCTAACCGGCACAGATAAGCAGTATTTT. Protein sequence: CASQLTGTDKQYF.

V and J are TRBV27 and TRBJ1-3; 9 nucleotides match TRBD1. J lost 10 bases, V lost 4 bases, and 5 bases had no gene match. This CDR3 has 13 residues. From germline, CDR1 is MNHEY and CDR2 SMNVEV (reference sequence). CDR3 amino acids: CASSYNRGLTIYF. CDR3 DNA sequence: TGTGCCAGCAGTTATAACAGGGGGCTAACCATATATTTT.

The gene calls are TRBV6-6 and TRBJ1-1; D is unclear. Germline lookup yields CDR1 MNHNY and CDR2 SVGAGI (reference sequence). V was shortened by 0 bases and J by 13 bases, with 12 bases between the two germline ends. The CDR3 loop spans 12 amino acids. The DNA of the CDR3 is TGTGCCAGCAGTTACTCAACTAATCAAGATTTCTTT. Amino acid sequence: CASSYSTNQDFF.

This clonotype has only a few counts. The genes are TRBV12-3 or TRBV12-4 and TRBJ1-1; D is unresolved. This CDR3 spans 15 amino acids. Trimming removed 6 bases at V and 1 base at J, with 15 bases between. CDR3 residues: CASRATREGNTEAFF. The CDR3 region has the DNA TGTGCCAGCAGGGCCACCCGGGAAGGGAACACTGAAGCTTTCTTT.

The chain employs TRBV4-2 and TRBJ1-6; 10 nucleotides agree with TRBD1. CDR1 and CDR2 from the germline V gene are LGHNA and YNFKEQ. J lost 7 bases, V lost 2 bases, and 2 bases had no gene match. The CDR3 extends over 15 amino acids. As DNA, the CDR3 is TGTGCCAGCAGCCAACCGGGACAGGGGAATTCACCCCTCCACTTT. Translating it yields CASSQPGQGNSPLHF.

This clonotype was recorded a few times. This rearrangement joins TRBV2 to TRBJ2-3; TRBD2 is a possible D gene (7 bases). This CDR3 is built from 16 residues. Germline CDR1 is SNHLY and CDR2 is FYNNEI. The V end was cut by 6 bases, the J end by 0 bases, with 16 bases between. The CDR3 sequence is CASRIGGGASTDTQYF. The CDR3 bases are TGTGCCAGCAGGATCGGAGGGGGGGCTAGCACAGATACGCAGTATTTT.

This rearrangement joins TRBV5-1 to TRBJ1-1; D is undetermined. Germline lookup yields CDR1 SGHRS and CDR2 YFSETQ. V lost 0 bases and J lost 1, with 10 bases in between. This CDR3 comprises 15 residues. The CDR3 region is CASSLGRRSNTEAFF. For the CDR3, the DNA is TGCGCCAGCAGCTTGGGGAGGAGATCGAACACTGAAGCTTTCTTT.

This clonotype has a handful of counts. The CDR3 sequence: CASSLGTGGAEQYV. CDR3 DNA sequence: TGCGCCAGCAGCTTGGGGACAGGGGGCGCCGAGCAGTACGTC. The chain employs TRBV5-1 and TRBJ2-7; 11 bases are shared with TRBD1. V was clipped by 0 bases and J by 6 bases; unmatched bases: 2. The CDR3 runs 14 residues. CDR1 and CDR2 (germline): SGHRS, YFSETQ.

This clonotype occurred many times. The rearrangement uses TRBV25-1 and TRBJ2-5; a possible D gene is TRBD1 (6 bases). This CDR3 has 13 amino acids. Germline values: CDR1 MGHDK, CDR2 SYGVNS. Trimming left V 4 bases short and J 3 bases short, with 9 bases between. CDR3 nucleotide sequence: TGTGCCAGCAGTGTGCCAGGGGAAGAGACCCAGTACTTC. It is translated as CASSVPGEETQYF.

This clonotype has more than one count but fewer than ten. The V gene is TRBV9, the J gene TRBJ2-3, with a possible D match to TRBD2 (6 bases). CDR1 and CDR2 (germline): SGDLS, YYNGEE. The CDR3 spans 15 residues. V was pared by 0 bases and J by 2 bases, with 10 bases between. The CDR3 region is CASSVGGVVTDTQYF. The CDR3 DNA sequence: TGTGCCAGCAGCGTAGGCGGGGTAGTCACAGATACGCAGTATTTT.

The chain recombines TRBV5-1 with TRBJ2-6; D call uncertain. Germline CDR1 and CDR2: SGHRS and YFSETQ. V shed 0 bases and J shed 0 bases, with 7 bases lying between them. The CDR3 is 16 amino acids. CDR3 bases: TGCGCCAGCAGCTTGGGGGTAACCTCTGGGGCCAACGTCCTGACTTTC. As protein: CASSLGVTSGANVLTF.

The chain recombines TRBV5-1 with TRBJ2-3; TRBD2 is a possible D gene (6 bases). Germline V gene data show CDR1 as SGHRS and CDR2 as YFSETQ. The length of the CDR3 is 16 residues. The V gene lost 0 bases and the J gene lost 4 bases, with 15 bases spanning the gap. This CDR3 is CASSLALGGRADTQYF. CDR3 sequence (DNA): TGCGCCAGCAGCTTGGCATTGGGGGGTAGGGCAGATACGCAGTATTTT.

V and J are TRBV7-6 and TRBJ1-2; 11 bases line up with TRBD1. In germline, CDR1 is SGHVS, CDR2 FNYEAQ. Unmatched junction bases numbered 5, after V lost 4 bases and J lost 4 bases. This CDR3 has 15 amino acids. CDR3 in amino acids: CASSSGQGAGYGYTF. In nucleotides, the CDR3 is TGTGCCAGCAGCTCAGGACAGGGGGCCGGCTATGGCTACACCTTC.

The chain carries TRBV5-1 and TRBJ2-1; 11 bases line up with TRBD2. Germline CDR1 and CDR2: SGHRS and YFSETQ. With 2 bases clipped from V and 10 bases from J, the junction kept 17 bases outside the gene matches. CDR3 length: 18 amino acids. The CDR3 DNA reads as TGCGCCAGCAGCTTCTTAACGTCCGGGACTAGCGGCCTCGGGGAGCAGTTCTTC. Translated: CASSFLTSGTSGLGEQFF.

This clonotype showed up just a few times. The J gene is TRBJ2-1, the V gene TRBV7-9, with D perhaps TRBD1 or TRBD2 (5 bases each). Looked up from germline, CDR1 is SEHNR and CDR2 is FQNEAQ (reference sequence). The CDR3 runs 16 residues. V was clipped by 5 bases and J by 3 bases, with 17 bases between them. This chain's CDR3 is CASSPRGRGVYNEQFF. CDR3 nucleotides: TGTGCCAGCAGCCCCCGGGGACGAGGCGTCTACAATGAGCAGTTCTTC.

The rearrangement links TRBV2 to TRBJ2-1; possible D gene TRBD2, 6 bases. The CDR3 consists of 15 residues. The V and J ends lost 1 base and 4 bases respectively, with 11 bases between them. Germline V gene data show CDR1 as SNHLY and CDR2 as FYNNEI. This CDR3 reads CASSEVEGTYNEQFF. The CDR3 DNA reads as TGTGCCAGCAGTGAAGTAGAGGGGACTTACAATGAGCAGTTCTTC.

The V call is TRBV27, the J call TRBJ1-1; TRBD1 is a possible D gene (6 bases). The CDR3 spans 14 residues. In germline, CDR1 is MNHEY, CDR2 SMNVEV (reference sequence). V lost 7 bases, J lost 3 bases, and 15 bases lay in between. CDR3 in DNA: TGTGCCAGCAAAAGAGGGGGAAGGGACACTGAAGCTTTCTTT. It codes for CASKRGGRDTEAFF.

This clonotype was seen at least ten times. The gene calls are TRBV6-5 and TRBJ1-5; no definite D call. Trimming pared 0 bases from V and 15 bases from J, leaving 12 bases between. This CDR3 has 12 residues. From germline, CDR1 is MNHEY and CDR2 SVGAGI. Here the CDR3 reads CASSYSDGIPHF. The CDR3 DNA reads TGTGCCAGCAGTTACTCGGACGGGATTCCGCATTTT.

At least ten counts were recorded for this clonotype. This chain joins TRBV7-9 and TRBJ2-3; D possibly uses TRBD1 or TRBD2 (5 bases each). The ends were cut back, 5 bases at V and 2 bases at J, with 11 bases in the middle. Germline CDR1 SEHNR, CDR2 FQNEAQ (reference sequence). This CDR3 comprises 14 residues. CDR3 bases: TGTGCCAGCAGCCCGGGACGGACCACAGATACGCAGTATTTT. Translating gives CASSPGRTTDTQYF. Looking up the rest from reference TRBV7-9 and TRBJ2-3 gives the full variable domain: DTGVSQNPRHKITKRGQNVTFRCDPISEHNRLYWYRQTLGQGPEFLTYFQNEAQLEKSRLLSDRFSAERPKGSFSTLEIQRTEQGDSAMYLCASSPGRTTDTQYFGPGTRLTVL.

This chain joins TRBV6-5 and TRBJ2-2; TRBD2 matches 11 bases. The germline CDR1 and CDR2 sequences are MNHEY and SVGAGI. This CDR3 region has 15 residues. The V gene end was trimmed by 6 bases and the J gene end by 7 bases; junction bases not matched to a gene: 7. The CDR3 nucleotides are TGTGCCAGCAGAGAAACTGGGACTAGCGGCGGGGAGCTGTTTTTT. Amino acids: CASRETGTSGGELFF.

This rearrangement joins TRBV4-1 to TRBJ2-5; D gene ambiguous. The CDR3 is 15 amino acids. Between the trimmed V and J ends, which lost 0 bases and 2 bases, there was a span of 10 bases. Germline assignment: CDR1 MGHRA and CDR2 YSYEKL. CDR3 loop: CASSQEGPSQETQYF. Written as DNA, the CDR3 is TGCGCCAGCAGCCAAGAAGGGCCAAGTCAAGAGACCCAGTACTTC.

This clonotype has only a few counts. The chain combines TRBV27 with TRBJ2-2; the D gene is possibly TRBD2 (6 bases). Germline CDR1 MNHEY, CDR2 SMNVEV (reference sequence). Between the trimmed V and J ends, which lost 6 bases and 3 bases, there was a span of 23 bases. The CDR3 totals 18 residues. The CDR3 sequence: CASRRRVGGNGDTGELFF. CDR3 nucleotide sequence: TGTGCCAGCAGGCGACGTGTGGGAGGAAACGGGGACACCGGGGAGCTGTTTTTT.

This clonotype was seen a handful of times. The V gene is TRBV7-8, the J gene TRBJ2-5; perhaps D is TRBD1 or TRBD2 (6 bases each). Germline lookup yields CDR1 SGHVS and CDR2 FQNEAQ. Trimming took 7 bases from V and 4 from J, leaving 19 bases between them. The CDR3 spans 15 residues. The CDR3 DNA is TGTGCCAGCATCCGGGGAGTGGGGGGCGGAGAGACCCAGTACTTC. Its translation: CASIRGVGGGETQYF.